The 25 T cell receptor beta chains given below trace back to one sample, sequenced in a study of cytomegalovirus exposure and HLA in healthy donors. Vbeta (60) and Jbeta (13) primers were used in the PCR. The assay was immunoSEQ multiplex PCR, and TCRdb's table has in-frame clones only and misses some. The data hold approximately 170,000 clones, with approximately 81% observed a single time. Specimen: PBMCs. All receptors come from a male donor in good health and CMV-seronegative.

Concerning this clone itself: Because the CDR3 is missing its conserved closing phenylalanine or tryptophan, this is likely a read error. This chain connects TRBV15 to TRBJ1-5; D may be TRBD1 (5 bases). The CDR3 sequence is 15 residues long. V was cut by 8 bases and J by 1 base, with 15 bases left in between. The V gene's germline CDR1 is LNHNV and CDR2 YYDKDF (reference sequence). The CDR3 reads CATGAGGRSNQPQHL. The CDR3 nucleotides are TGTGCCACCGGAGCCGGGGGACGGAGCAATCAGCCCCAGCATCTT.

The CDR3 here is CASSPIWTGVGDTGELFF. The CDR3 DNA reads as TGTGCCAGCAGCCCTATTTGGACAGGGGTTGGGGACACCGGGGAGCTGTTTTTT. The V call is TRBV14, the J call TRBJ2-2; 9 nucleotides line up with TRBD1. This CDR3 comprises 18 residues. Germline V gene data show CDR1 as SGHDN and CDR2 as FVKESK. V lost 4 bases, J lost 3 bases, and 12 bases stayed unmatched.

This clone was observed a handful of times. The rearrangement uses TRBV4-3 and TRBJ1-6; D not certain. Germline V gene lookup returns CDR1 LGHNA and CDR2 YSLEER. This CDR3 region has 16 residues. Trimming took 0 bases from V and 7 from J, leaving 13 bases between them. The CDR3: CASSQEREYRNSPLHF. The CDR3 bases are TGCGCCAGCAGCCAAGAGCGGGAATATAGAAATTCACCCCTCCACTTT.

The V gene is TRBV11-2, the J gene TRBJ2-3; 10 positions agree with TRBD2. The CDR3 runs to 15 residues. Per germline, CDR1 SGHAT and CDR2 FQNNGV. Germline trimming cut 6 bases from V and 1 base from J; bases unmatched to any gene: 4. CDR3 DNA: TGTGCCAGCAGTCCCGGGACTAGCGGCACAGATACGCAGTATTTT. Protein sequence: CASSPGTSGTDTQYF.

Notes on this clone: This specimen includes other DNA sequences encoding the same CDR3. This chain connects TRBV4-2 to TRBJ2-7; 10 bases map to TRBD2. Losses at the gene ends were 4 bases for V and 7 bases for J; bases not matched to a gene: 4. The CDR3 has 13 residues. Germline lookup yields CDR1 LGHNA and CDR2 YNFKEQ. The chain's CDR3 is CASSPYSGREQYF. The CDR3 DNA reads as TGTGCCAGCAGCCCCTATAGCGGGAGGGAGCAGTACTTC.

This clone was detected once. The gene calls are TRBV5-4 and TRBJ2-3; TRBD1 matches 10 bases. CDR1 and CDR2 from the germline V gene are SGHNT and YYREEE (reference sequence). The ends lost 4 bases at V and 4 bases at J; junction bases unmatched: 6. The CDR3 is made up of 15 amino acids. The CDR3, as DNA: TGTGCCAGCAGCGGCCGGGACAGGGGAGCAGATACGCAGTATTTT. It codes for CASSGRDRGADTQYF.

The chain links TRBV30 to TRBJ2-5; 7 bases agree with TRBD2. CDR3 size: 11 residues. Germline V gene sequence: CDR1 GTSNPN, CDR2 SVGIG (reference sequence). This CDR3 is CTASGGETQYF. The CDR3 DNA sequence: TGTACGGCTAGCGGAGGAGAGACCCAGTACTTC.

V is TRBV27 and J is TRBJ1-5, with D possibly being TRBD1 (5 bases). The germline gives CDR1 MNHEY, CDR2 SMNVEV (reference sequence). V dropped 3 bases and J dropped 4 bases, with 10 bases sitting between them. CDR3 length: 14 residues. The CDR3 spells CASSFGGVNQPQHF. Written as DNA, the CDR3 is TGTGCCAGCAGTTTTGGGGGGGTGAATCAGCCCCAGCATTTT.

This clone occurred once. The chain combines TRBV9 with TRBJ2-6, with TRBD1 matching over 12 bases. V shed 4 bases, J shed 2 bases, and the junction held 16 bases outside the gene matches. The CDR3 has 21 amino acids. The V gene's germline CDR1 is SGDLS and CDR2 YYNGEE. As DNA, the CDR3 is TGTGCCAGCAGCTCCCCATGGGGGACAGGGGGCGCGGCGCCTGGGGCCAACGTCCTGACTTTC. Its translation is CASSSPWGTGGAAPGANVLTF.

This clone was found a few times. The genes are TRBV5-1 and TRBJ1-1, with D perhaps matching TRBD1 (5 bases). The CDR3 sequence is 16 residues long. Germline V gives CDR1 SGHRS, CDR2 YFSETQ. Trimming removed 4 bases from V and 4 bases from J, with 20 bases in between. The CDR3 nucleotides read TGCGCCAGCAGCACAAAGGATGGGGGACTGGGCACTGAAGCTTTCTTT. Protein: CASSTKDGGLGTEAFF.

In nucleotides, the CDR3 is TGCGCCAGCAGCTTCGACAGGGGGGGAGCGAACACTGAAGCTTTCTTT. Amino acid sequence: CASSFDRGGANTEAFF. V is TRBV5-1 and J is TRBJ1-1, with 9 bases fitting TRBD1. CDR1 and CDR2 (germline): SGHRS, YFSETQ. With 2 bases clipped from V and 1 base from J, the junction kept 6 bases outside the gene matches. The CDR3 is 16 residues long.

This rearrangement joins TRBV7-9 to TRBJ1-3, with D perhaps matching TRBD1 (6 bases). The CDR3 covers 15 residues. Trimming left V 8 bases short and J 1 base short, with 15 bases between. CDR1 is SEHNR and CDR2 is FQNEAQ in the germline V gene (reference sequence). In nucleotides, the CDR3 is TGTGCCAGCGGGGGTAACACAGGGTCTGGAAACACCATATATTTT. Amino acids: CASGGNTGSGNTIYF.

The table lists this clone with a count of one. The chain recombines TRBV13 with TRBJ2-7, with a tentative D call TRBD2 (7 bases). From germline, CDR1 is PRHDT and CDR2 FYEKMQ (reference sequence). Between the trimmed V and J ends, which lost 4 bases and 0 bases, there was a span of 13 bases. The CDR3 runs 15 residues. CDR3: CASSWGGSSSYEQYF. DNA for the CDR3: TGTGCCAGCAGCTGGGGGGGCTCTTCCTCCTACGAGCAGTACTTC. Full variable domain (missing parts from reference TRBV13 and TRBJ2-7): AAGVIQSPRHLIKEKRETATLKCYPIPRHDTVYWYQQGPGQDPQFLISFYEKMQSDKGSIPDRFSAQQFSDYHSELNMSSLELGDSALYFCASSWGGSSSYEQYFGPGTRLTVT.

The gene calls are TRBV7-6 and TRBJ2-2, with TRBD1 identical over 9 bases. The CDR3 has 15 amino acids. J gave up 1 base and V 5 bases, and 2 bases lay outside the gene matches. Germline V lookup: CDR1 SGHVS, CDR2 FNYEAQ. DNA for the CDR3: TGTGCCAGCAGCCCGGGACAGGGGAACACCGGGGAGCTGTTTTTT. The encoded protein is CASSPGQGNTGELFF.

The chain recombines TRBV28 with TRBJ2-7; TRBD1 is a possible D gene (6 bases). The germline V gene has CDR1 MDHEN and CDR2 SYDVKM. V was clipped by 4 bases and J by 5 bases, with 18 bases between them. This CDR3 contains 15 residues. CDR3 region: CASSSQGGPPDEQYF. The CDR3 nucleotides are TGTGCCAGCAGTTCACAGGGTGGGCCGCCTGACGAGCAGTACTTC.

The chain joins TRBV10-3 to TRBJ1-1; 7 bases fit TRBD1. The V and J ends lost 8 bases and 6 bases, in that order; junction bases with no gene match: 12. This CDR3 comprises 14 residues. Germline loops: CDR1 ENHRY, CDR2 SYGVKD. The CDR3 is CAIAGGLDRAEAFF. CDR3 in DNA: TGTGCCATCGCAGGGGGGCTCGATCGTGCTGAAGCTTTCTTT.

J is TRBJ1-5 and V is TRBV19; tentative D call: TRBD1 (5 bases). The CDR3 totals 17 residues. V gave up 7 bases and J gave up 0 bases, with 19 bases separating them. The V gene's germline CDR1 is LNHDA and CDR2 SQIVND (reference sequence). In DNA, the CDR3 is TGTGCCAGTACCCCACGGCGGACATCCTATAGCAATCAGCCCCAGCATTTT. Translated, it gives CASTPRRTSYSNQPQHF. Looking up the rest from reference TRBV19 and TRBJ1-5 gives the full variable domain: DGGITQSPKYLFRKEGQNVTLSCEQNLNHDAMYWYRQDPGQGLRLIYYSQIVNDFQKGDIAEGYSVSREKKESFPLTVTSAQKNPTAFYLCASTPRRTSYSNQPQHFGDGTRLSIL.

The V call is TRBV28, the J call TRBJ1-2; 7 bases agree with TRBD1. CDR1 and CDR2 (germline): MDHEN, SYDVKM. CDR3 length equals 11 residues. V was pared by 6 bases and J by 8 bases, with 3 bases of the junction left unmatched. The CDR3 DNA reads as TGTGCCAGCAGGACAGGGTACGGCTACACCTTC. Amino acids: CASRTGYGYTF.

With regard to this clone: Other DNA sequences within the sample encode an identical CDR3. The rearrangement uses TRBV7-2 and TRBJ2-5, with D maybe TRBD2 (5 bases). This CDR3 comprises 14 residues. Germline V lookup: CDR1 SGHTA, CDR2 FQGNSA. V lost 1 base and J lost 2, with 8 bases in between. The CDR3 sequence: CASSLGTAQETQYF. The CDR3 nucleotides read TGTGCCAGCAGCTTAGGGACTGCACAAGAGACCCAGTACTTC.

CDR3 region: CASRLAGGLNEQFF. In DNA form, the CDR3 reads TGTGCCAGTCGACTAGCGGGGGGGCTGAATGAGCAGTTCTTC. The chain links TRBV6-5 to TRBJ2-1; 14 positions agree with TRBD2. J lost 7 bases, V lost 9 bases, and 5 bases had no gene match. Germline lookup yields CDR1 MNHEY and CDR2 SVGAGI. CDR3 length: 14 residues.

The chain joins TRBV15 to TRBJ2-2, with unresolved D. With 0 bases removed from V and 7 bases from J, the gap between germline ends came to 3 bases. CDR1 and CDR2 from the germline V gene are LNHNV and YYDKDF (reference sequence). This CDR3 has 12 residues. The CDR3 sequence is CATSRDLGELFF. In DNA, the CDR3 is TGTGCCACCAGCAGAGATCTCGGGGAGCTGTTTTTT.

This clone has only a few counts. This chain connects TRBV4-1 to TRBJ2-2; a weak D match, TRBD2 (6 bases). Germline V lookup: CDR1 MGHRA, CDR2 YSYEKL. CDR3 length equals 16 residues. V lost 0 bases, J lost 3 bases, and 11 bases lay in between. The CDR3 DNA sequence: TGCGCCAGCAGCCAAGATGGGGCGGGGTACACCGGGGAGCTGTTTTTT. Encoded protein: CASSQDGAGYTGELFF.

The chain employs TRBV6-1 and TRBJ1-6, with 7 bases fitting TRBD1. Germline CDR1 is MNHNS and CDR2 is SASEGT. With V trimmed by 6 bases and J by 8 bases, 1 base remained unmatched. The CDR3 has 12 residues. CDR3 residues: CASRDRYSPLHF. In nucleotides, the CDR3 is TGTGCCAGCAGGGACAGGTATTCACCCCTCCACTTT.

V is TRBV10-3 and J is TRBJ1-2; maybe TRBD1 (5 bases). The CDR3 totals 13 residues. The V end lost 8 bases, the J end lost 8 bases, and 18 bases lay between the germline ends. From germline, CDR1 is ENHRY and CDR2 SYGVKD. The DNA for the CDR3 is TGTGCCATCGCCGGGGGAAAGGCGGGCGGCTACACCTTC. Its translation: CAIAGGKAGGYTF.

V gene TRBV5-1 combines with J gene TRBJ2-1; the match to TRBD1 covers 9 bases. The J segment lost 0 bases and the V segment lost 3 bases, leaving 7 bases of the junction unmatched. The CDR3 runs to 17 residues. Germline V CDR1 and CDR2: SGHRS, YFSETQ. CDR3 in DNA: TGCGCCAGCAGCTGGAAAGGGACAGGGAACTCCTACAATGAGCAGTTCTTC. Translation: CASSWKGTGNSYNEQFF.